This TCR beta chain was sequenced for a study of Ad26.COV2.S vaccination and SARS-CoV-2 variants. Study-level findings and limits: Spike-specific responses of CD8+ and CD4+ T cells were reported to display substantial breadth after vaccination.

Germline V gene data show CDR1 as SQVTM and CDR2 as ANQGSEA. The length of the CDR3 is 10 residues. Trimming stripped 4 bases from V and 5 bases from J, with 3 bases between. Treatment described: about 20 received Ad26.COV2.S at low or high dose, single or two shots; about 5 received placebo; per-sample allocation not given. Sample collection was performed on day 63 after the first vaccine or placebo injection. About this clone itself: Its antigen remains unknown. The sample carries other DNA sequences with the same CDR3.

TCRdb's copy holds only in-frame clones and misses some; the assay was immunoSEQ multiplex PCR. The sample records 350,000 to 500,000 clones, roughly 90% being singletons. The rearrangement links TRBV29-1 to TRBJ2-1; no reliable D call. This receptor was identified in a person aged 18 to 59 who received the Ad26.COV2.S COVID-19 vaccine or a placebo. The sample consisted of peripheral blood, taken in a trial of Ad26.COV2.S vaccine versus placebo. The chain's CDR3 is CSVGHNEQFF. Written as DNA, the CDR3 is TGCAGCGTTGGCCACAATGAGCAGTTCTTC.